Listed below are T cell receptor beta chains from one sample, sequenced in a study of blood T cells in healthy people across ages. TCRdb reprocessed the 5' RACE reads via MiXCR and lists one record per CDR3 protein. This table has over a million distinct CDR3 sequences, around 40% appearing once. Sequencing input: blood. These receptors were collected from a woman younger than 35 in good health. CDR3s include the opening cysteine and the closing phenylalanine or tryptophan. D genes are given only for firm matches. Some rows have no size entry. The others give once, few or many, or a class for an expanded clone.

d_call: -
v_call: TRBV20-1
j_call: TRBJ2-7
clone_size: -
cdr3_nt: TGCAGTGCTAGAGATCCGCTAGCGAGGAATGAGCAGTACTTC
cdr3_aa: CSARDPLARNEQYF

d_call: TRBD1
v_call: TRBV4-3
j_call: TRBJ2-7
clone_size: -
cdr3_nt: TGCGCCAGCAGCCAAGATCTGGGGACAGGGGTTGATGAGCAGTACTTC
cdr3_aa: CASSQDLGTGVDEQYF

d_call: TRBD2
v_call: TRBV29-1
j_call: TRBJ2-5
clone_size: -
cdr3_nt: TGCAGCGCTAGGGGACTAGCGGGAGTCGGGGAGCAGTACTTC
cdr3_aa: CSARGLAGVGEQYF

d_call: TRBD1
v_call: TRBV6-5
j_call: TRBJ1-2
clone_size: many
cdr3_nt: TGTGCCAGCAGGGACAGGGGCGGCTATGGCTACACCTTC
cdr3_aa: CASRDRGGYGYTF

d_call: -
v_call: TRBV4-1
j_call: TRBJ1-6
clone_size: -
cdr3_nt: TGCGCCAGCAGCCAAGACAGGGGCCTCTCCTATAATTCACCCCTCCACTTT
cdr3_aa: CASSQDRGLSYNSPLHF

d_call: -
v_call: TRBV10-3
j_call: TRBJ1-2
clone_size: -
cdr3_nt: TGTGCCATCAGTGTTGGGCAGGGAATGAGCGGCTACACCTTC
cdr3_aa: CAISVGQGMSGYTF

d_call: -
v_call: TRBV5-4
j_call: TRBJ2-5
clone_size: -
cdr3_nt: TGTGCCAGCAGCCCCGATTATTCGAAAGAGACCCAGTACTTC
cdr3_aa: CASSPDYSKETQYF

d_call: TRBD2
v_call: TRBV7-2
j_call: TRBJ2-7
clone_size: -
cdr3_nt: TGTGCCAGCAGCTTATCGTTGCTAGCGGGGTACGAGCAGTACTTC
cdr3_aa: CASSLSLLAGYEQYF

d_call: TRBD2
v_call: TRBV5-1
j_call: TRBJ2-7
clone_size: -
cdr3_nt: TGCGTCAGCAGCTCCGCTAGCGGCTTCTCCTACGAGCAGTACTTC
cdr3_aa: CVSSSASGFSYEQYF

d_call: -
v_call: TRBV29-1
j_call: TRBJ1-4
clone_size: -
cdr3_nt: TGCAGCGTTGAAAGTAGGACTGCAACTAATGAAAAACTGTTTTTT
cdr3_aa: CSVESRTATNEKLFF

d_call: TRBD1
v_call: TRBV12-3/TRBV12-4
j_call: TRBJ1-5
clone_size: -
cdr3_nt: TGTGCCAGCAGTTTAGCAAGCCCGACAGGGCTGAATCAGCCCCAGCATTTT
cdr3_aa: CASSLASPTGLNQPQHF

d_call: TRBD2
v_call: TRBV20-1
j_call: TRBJ2-5
clone_size: -
cdr3_nt: TGCAGTGCTTCTGGACTAGCGGGAATCCAAGAGACCCAGTACTTC
cdr3_aa: CSASGLAGIQETQYF

d_call: TRBD1
v_call: TRBV15
j_call: TRBJ2-1
clone_size: -
cdr3_nt: TGTGCCACCAGCAGACAGGGACAGGGGGCCTACAATGAGCAGTTCTTC
cdr3_aa: CATSRQGQGAYNEQFF

d_call: -
v_call: TRBV6-5
j_call: TRBJ1-6
clone_size: -
cdr3_nt: TGTGCCAGCAGTTACTTCCTGGGGGTCCCTTCACCCCTCCACTTT
cdr3_aa: CASSYFLGVPSPLHF

d_call: TRBD1
v_call: TRBV5-1
j_call: TRBJ1-1
clone_size: few
cdr3_nt: TGCGCCAGCAGCGAGGGACAGGGGCGCGGCACTGAAGCTTTCTTT
cdr3_aa: CASSEGQGRGTEAFF

d_call: -
v_call: TRBV29-1
j_call: TRBJ1-4
clone_size: -
cdr3_nt: TGCAGCTTCCGACAGACGGAAAAACTGTTTTTT
cdr3_aa: CSFRQTEKLFF

d_call: -
v_call: TRBV10-3
j_call: TRBJ1-1
clone_size: few
cdr3_nt: TGTGCCATCAGTGTCCCAGGGAACACTGAAGCTTTCTTT
cdr3_aa: CAISVPGNTEAFF

d_call: -
v_call: TRBV29-1
j_call: TRBJ2-7
clone_size: -
cdr3_nt: TGCAGCGTTTCGGCGTCCGACGAGCAGTACTTC
cdr3_aa: CSVSASDEQYF

d_call: -
v_call: TRBV6-2/TRBV6-3
j_call: TRBJ1-2
clone_size: few
cdr3_nt: TGTGCCAGCAGGCCCGACTCAGCACTGGACTGGAGAGACTATGGCTACACCTTC
cdr3_aa: CASRPDSALDWRDYGYTF

d_call: TRBD1
v_call: TRBV3-1
j_call: TRBJ1-2
clone_size: -
cdr3_nt: TGTGCCAGCAGTCCCATTCCCGGGACAGATTATGGCTACACCTTC
cdr3_aa: CASSPIPGTDYGYTF

d_call: TRBD2
v_call: TRBV7-9
j_call: TRBJ2-5
clone_size: -
cdr3_nt: TGTGCCAGCAGCTCCCCTACTAGCGGGGGTGGGACCCAGTACTTC
cdr3_aa: CASSSPTSGGGTQYF

d_call: -
v_call: TRBV11-2
j_call: TRBJ2-7
clone_size: -
cdr3_nt: TGTGCCAGCAGCTTATCCGGGGCCGAGCAGTACTTC
cdr3_aa: CASSLSGAEQYF

d_call: -
v_call: TRBV27
j_call: TRBJ1-1
clone_size: many
cdr3_nt: TGTGCCAGCAGTTCTGGTTGGAACACTGAAGCTTTCTTT
cdr3_aa: CASSSGWNTEAFF

d_call: -
v_call: TRBV20-1
j_call: TRBJ2-1
clone_size: -
cdr3_nt: TGCAGTGCTAAAAAGGGGACCTCCTACAATGAGCAGTTCTTC
cdr3_aa: CSAKKGTSYNEQFF

d_call: -
v_call: TRBV4-3
j_call: TRBJ2-3
clone_size: -
cdr3_nt: TGCGCCAGCAGCCAAGAGGGGCCAGGGCTATGGGATACGCAGTATTTT
cdr3_aa: CASSQEGPGLWDTQYF

d_call: -
v_call: TRBV27
j_call: TRBJ1-1
clone_size: few
cdr3_nt: TGTGCCAGCAGAACGTTCCTGAACACTGAAGCTTTCTTT
cdr3_aa: CASRTFLNTEAFF

d_call: TRBD1
v_call: TRBV12-3/TRBV12-4
j_call: TRBJ2-4
clone_size: -
cdr3_nt: TGTGCCAGCAGACAGAGACAGGGGCTAGCCAAAAACATTCAGTACTTC
cdr3_aa: CASRQRQGLAKNIQYF

d_call: -
v_call: TRBV11-2
j_call: TRBJ2-5
clone_size: -
cdr3_nt: TGTGCCAGCATCTTTGTAACGGGCGGTAGGGAGACCCAGTACTTC
cdr3_aa: CASIFVTGGRETQYF

d_call: -
v_call: TRBV29-1
j_call: TRBJ2-7
clone_size: few
cdr3_nt: TGCAGCGTTGCGTCGCTAGCTATCCACAATGAGCAGTACTTC
cdr3_aa: CSVASLAIHNEQYF

d_call: -
v_call: TRBV7-2
j_call: TRBJ2-7
clone_size: few
cdr3_nt: TGTGCCAGCAGCCTACGACTAGTCTGGTACGAGCAGTACTTC
cdr3_aa: CASSLRLVWYEQYF

d_call: -
v_call: TRBV4-1
j_call: TRBJ2-7
clone_size: -
cdr3_nt: TGCGCCAGCAGCCAAGAATCAGTCTACGAGCAGTACTTC
cdr3_aa: CASSQESVYEQYF

d_call: -
v_call: TRBV6-2/TRBV6-3
j_call: TRBJ1-1
clone_size: -
cdr3_nt: TGTGCCAGCAGACCTATTGGACAGAACACTGAAGCTTTCTTT
cdr3_aa: CASRPIGQNTEAFF

d_call: -
v_call: TRBV30
j_call: TRBJ1-5
clone_size: -
cdr3_nt: TGTGCCTGGAGTAAAGGGTTTAGCAATCAGCCCCAGCATTTT
cdr3_aa: CAWSKGFSNQPQHF

d_call: TRBD1
v_call: TRBV15
j_call: TRBJ2-7
clone_size: -
cdr3_nt: TGTGCCACCAGCAGAAAGAGGGGGCTCGTCTACGAGCAGTACTTC
cdr3_aa: CATSRKRGLVYEQYF

d_call: TRBD1
v_call: TRBV4-1
j_call: TRBJ1-1
clone_size: -
cdr3_nt: TGCGCCAGCAGGACAGGGCCAGACACTGAAGCTTTCTTT
cdr3_aa: CASRTGPDTEAFF

d_call: TRBD2
v_call: TRBV2
j_call: TRBJ2-1
clone_size: -
cdr3_nt: TGTGCCAGCAGTGGTCTAGCGGGGGGAACCGGCGTTGAGCAGTTCTTC
cdr3_aa: CASSGLAGGTGVEQFF

d_call: TRBD1
v_call: TRBV29-1
j_call: TRBJ1-2
clone_size: few
cdr3_nt: TGCAGCGCCTTCACTCGGACAGGGGGCAACTATGGCTACACCTTC
cdr3_aa: CSAFTRTGGNYGYTF

d_call: TRBD2
v_call: TRBV20-1
j_call: TRBJ2-1
clone_size: -
cdr3_nt: TGCAGTGCGCCCCAGCTAGCGGGGATCAATGAGCAGTTCTTC
cdr3_aa: CSAPQLAGINEQFF

d_call: -
v_call: TRBV9
j_call: TRBJ2-1
clone_size: few
cdr3_nt: TGTGCCAGCAGCGACCCAGGGTGGGACAATGAGCAGTTCTTC
cdr3_aa: CASSDPGWDNEQFF

d_call: -
v_call: TRBV4-3
j_call: TRBJ1-2
clone_size: many
cdr3_nt: TGCGCCAGCAGCCAATACAGTGCCTCTAACTATGGCTACACCTTC
cdr3_aa: CASSQYSASNYGYTF

d_call: -
v_call: TRBV7-2
j_call: TRBJ1-2
clone_size: few
cdr3_nt: TGTGCCAGCAGCCGGGAGGGGCACGTGTATGGCTACACCTTC
cdr3_aa: CASSREGHVYGYTF

d_call: -
v_call: TRBV4-1
j_call: TRBJ1-1
clone_size: few
cdr3_nt: TGCGCCAGCAGCCATCCCGGACAACGGTTCGCTGAAGCTTTCTTT
cdr3_aa: CASSHPGQRFAEAFF

d_call: TRBD1
v_call: TRBV6-6
j_call: TRBJ1-2
clone_size: -
cdr3_nt: TGTGCCAGCAGTTCAGGCCCTAGACAGGGGGCTAACTATGGCTACACCTTC
cdr3_aa: CASSSGPRQGANYGYTF

d_call: -
v_call: TRBV20-1
j_call: TRBJ1-5
clone_size: once
cdr3_nt: TGCAGTGCTAGACCTGGACTGGGGGACCAGCCCCAGCATTTT
cdr3_aa: CSARPGLGDQPQHF

d_call: -
v_call: TRBV6-5
j_call: TRBJ1-3
clone_size: -
cdr3_nt: TGTGCCAGCACGACAGGAGCCCTTGGAAACACCATATATTTT
cdr3_aa: CASTTGALGNTIYF

d_call: TRBD2
v_call: TRBV20-1
j_call: TRBJ2-1
clone_size: few
cdr3_nt: TGCAGGAGTGGCGGGAGCTCCTACAATGAGCAGTTCTTC
cdr3_aa: CRSGGSSYNEQFF

d_call: -
v_call: TRBV27
j_call: TRBJ1-2
clone_size: -
cdr3_nt: TGTGCCAGCAGTGACGACAGCGCCTCTTCTGGCTACACCTTC
cdr3_aa: CASSDDSASSGYTF

d_call: TRBD1
v_call: TRBV29-1
j_call: TRBJ2-7
clone_size: few
cdr3_nt: TGCAGCGTTTCACAGGGGGCTTGGAACGAGCAGTACTTC
cdr3_aa: CSVSQGAWNEQYF

d_call: -
v_call: TRBV20-1
j_call: TRBJ1-4
clone_size: once
cdr3_nt: TGCAGTGCTAGAACCCCGGGTGCAACTAATGAAAAACTGTTTTTT
cdr3_aa: CSARTPGATNEKLFF

d_call: -
v_call: TRBV12-3/TRBV12-4
j_call: TRBJ1-1
clone_size: few
cdr3_nt: TGTGCCAGCAGTTTATATACCAACACTGAAGCTTTCTTT
cdr3_aa: CASSLYTNTEAFF

d_call: TRBD2
v_call: TRBV20-1
j_call: TRBJ2-5
clone_size: -
cdr3_nt: TGCAGTGCTAGAGATGAGCGGGGAGAGACCCAGTACTTC
cdr3_aa: CSARDERGETQYF

d_call: -
v_call: TRBV20-1
j_call: TRBJ1-5
clone_size: many
cdr3_nt: TGCAGTGCTAGACGGGGGGCGGACAATCAGCCCCAGCATTTT
cdr3_aa: CSARRGADNQPQHF

d_call: -
v_call: TRBV27
j_call: TRBJ1-5
clone_size: few
cdr3_nt: TGTGCCAGCAGTTCCCAGCCTCATAGCAATCAGCCCCAGCATTTT
cdr3_aa: CASSSQPHSNQPQHF

d_call: TRBD2
v_call: TRBV27
j_call: TRBJ2-5
clone_size: once
cdr3_nt: TGTGCCAGCAGTCCCCTCCTAGCGGGAGGGCCCCATGAGCAGTACTTC
cdr3_aa: CASSPLLAGGPHEQYF

d_call: -
v_call: TRBV10-3
j_call: TRBJ1-2
clone_size: few
cdr3_nt: TGTGCCATCGGTGAGGGCGTTCAAGCGTATGGCTACACCTTC
cdr3_aa: CAIGEGVQAYGYTF